This passage covers 28 T cell receptor beta chains from one sample sequenced in a study of T cell clonotyping in hematopoietic cell transplantation. Sequenced by immunoSEQ multiplex PCR; TCRdb stores in-frame clones only, minus some. The table includes approximately 12,000 clones, around three quarters detected once. Sequenced here: peripheral blood mononuclear cells, sampled 180 days after allogeneic stem cell transplant. The receptors here all came from a male patient in his sixties who had an allogeneic stem cell transplant from an unrelated donor, so the T cells may come from the graft donor. Some clones in this sample may be carry-over from other donors' samples.

This clone was recorded a few times. V is TRBV6-5 and J is TRBJ1-1; D is possibly TRBD1 (5 bases). Germline CDR1 MNHEY, CDR2 SVGAGI. The CDR3 sequence is 15 residues long. V lost 2 bases and J lost 1, with 11 bases in between. The CDR3 loop reads CASSYQTGENTEAFF. CDR3 DNA sequence: TGTGCCAGCAGTTACCAAACGGGGGAGAACACTGAAGCTTTCTTT.

V gene TRBV9 combines with J gene TRBJ2-7; TRBD1 or TRBD2 may be the D gene (7 bases each). Trimming removed 4 bases from V and 0 bases from J, with 17 bases in between. Germline V gene sequence: CDR1 SGDLS, CDR2 YYNGEE. There are 16 residues in the CDR3. The CDR3 region has the DNA TGTGCCAGCAGCCCCTGGGAGGGGACAGTCTCCTACGAGCAGTACTTC. This codes for CASSPWEGTVSYEQYF.

The rearrangement uses TRBV28 and TRBJ2-5, with D maybe TRBD2 (6 bases). Germline lookup yields CDR1 MDHEN and CDR2 SYDVKM. With 2 bases removed from V and 2 bases from J, the gap between germline ends came to 12 bases. The CDR3 is made up of 15 amino acids. DNA for the CDR3: TGTGCCAGCAGTTTACGGGGGAATCTGCAAGAGACCCAGTACTTC. As protein: CASSLRGNLQETQYF. The full variable domain, its missing parts supplied by reference TRBV28 and TRBJ2-5, is DVKVTQSSRYLVKRTGEKVFLECVQDMDHENMFWYRQDPGLGLRLIYFSYDVKMKEKGDIPEGYSVSREKKERFSLILESASTNQTSMYLCASSLRGNLQETQYFGPGTRLLVL.

The V gene is TRBV14, the J gene TRBJ2-2, with TRBD1 matching over 7 bases. Germline V gene data show CDR1 as SGHDN and CDR2 as FVKESK. V lost 4 bases, J lost 4 bases, and 6 bases stayed unmatched. This CDR3 comprises 15 residues. CDR3 sequence reads: CASSLPGTVTGELFF. CDR3 sequence (DNA): TGTGCCAGCAGCCTTCCCGGGACAGTCACCGGGGAGCTGTTTTTT. The full variable domain, in which reference TRBV14 and TRBJ2-2 provide the parts outside the CDR3, is EAGVTQFPSHSVIEKGQTVTLRCDPISGHDNLYWYRRVMGKEIKFLLHFVKESKQDESGMPNNRFLAERTGGTYSTLKVQPAELEDSGVYFCASSLPGTVTGELFFGEGSRLTVL.

The CDR3 loop is CASSYGGVSGNTIYF. The DNA for the CDR3 is TGTGCCAGCAGTTACGGGGGTGTTTCTGGAAACACCATATATTTT. This chain links TRBV6-5 with TRBJ1-3; D may be TRBD1 (5 bases). Germline CDR1 reads MNHEY; CDR2 reads SVGAGI. V shed 2 bases and J shed 1 base, with 9 bases lying between them. The CDR3 covers 15 residues.

This chain uses TRBV6-6 with TRBJ2-1; D ambiguous. The CDR3 runs 14 residues. V lost 11 bases and J 0 bases, leaving 14 bases between the germline ends. CDR1 is MNHNY, CDR2 SVGAGI, per germline (reference sequence). The CDR3 DNA is TGTGCCTGCACGGCGCCAAGCTCCTACAATGAGCAGTTCTTC. Amino acid sequence: CACTAPSSYNEQFF.

This clone was counted once. CDR3 residues: CASSSRDRGTEAFF. Here the CDR3 DNA reads TGTGCCAGCAGCTCCCGGGACAGAGGAACTGAAGCTTTCTTT. The gene calls are TRBV7-9 and TRBJ1-1; TRBD1 agrees at 7 bases. The CDR3 is 14 amino acids. V dropped 4 bases and J dropped 5; count of bases not matched to a gene: 7. Germline V lookup: CDR1 SEHNR, CDR2 FQNEAQ (reference sequence).

The V gene is TRBV29-1, the J gene TRBJ2-7; D is possibly TRBD1 (6 bases). Deletions cut 4 bases from V and 2 bases from J, with 9 bases between. This CDR3 has 12 amino acids. Per the germline V gene, CDR1 is SQVTM and CDR2 is ANQGSEA. CDR3 amino acids: CSVVGAPYEQYF. The CDR3 bases are TGCAGCGTTGTGGGGGCGCCCTACGAGCAGTACTTC.

This clone was detected a few times. The rearrangement joins TRBV10-3 to TRBJ1-1; the D gene is possibly TRBD1 (6 bases). Trimming left V 4 bases short and J 6 bases short, with 12 bases between. Germline CDR1 reads ENHRY; CDR2 reads SYGVKD. The CDR3 is made up of 13 amino acids. The CDR3 protein is CAISATGTAEAFF. The CDR3 DNA sequence: TGTGCCATCAGTGCTACAGGGACGGCTGAAGCTTTCTTT.

This clone was observed a single time. The J gene is TRBJ1-4, the V gene TRBV28, with D hard to call. Trimming shortened V by 2 bases and J by 7 bases, and 14 bases separated the two germline ends. CDR1 and CDR2 (germline): MDHEN, SYDVKM. The CDR3 runs 15 residues. The CDR3 loop reads CASSLTGTNFEKLFF. In nucleotides, the CDR3 is TGTGCCAGCAGTTTAACTGGAACAAATTTTGAAAAACTGTTTTTT.

V gene TRBV4-2 combines with J gene TRBJ1-1; D not resolved. This CDR3 region has 14 residues. Deletions cut 2 bases from V and 2 bases from J, with 9 bases between. CDR1 and CDR2 from the germline V gene are LGHNA and YNFKEQ. The CDR3, as DNA: TGTGCCAGCAGCCAACGGGGAGGAAACACTGAAGCTTTCTTT. Amino acids: CASSQRGGNTEAFF.

The J gene is TRBJ1-4, the V gene TRBV7-6, with D tentatively TRBD1 (5 bases). The CDR3 consists of 17 residues. Trimming pared 1 base from V and 0 bases from J, leaving 12 bases between. Germline V lookup: CDR1 SGHVS, CDR2 FNYEAQ. The CDR3 protein is CASSLVNPGPTNEKLFF. CDR3 bases: TGTGCCAGCAGCTTAGTTAATCCGGGGCCAACTAATGAAAAACTGTTTTTT.

Concerning this clone: A junction end diverges from the germline sequence, so it may reflect a read error. The chain is built from TRBV6-5 and TRBJ2-7; TRBD2 aligns across 7 bases. The CDR3 is 14 residues long. The V gene's germline CDR1 is MNHEY and CDR2 SVGAGI. The CDR3 DNA sequence: TGCGCCAGCAGCGAGGGAGGGAGCTCCTACGAGCAGTACTTC. Its translation: CASSEGGSSYEQYF.

The V gene is TRBV28, the J gene TRBJ2-1; D could derive from TRBD1 or TRBD2 (5 bases each). The CDR3 contains 15 residues. Trimming left V 8 bases short and J 4 bases short, with 18 bases between. Germline CDR1 reads MDHEN; CDR2 reads SYDVKM. CDR3 in amino acids: CASLRGAPAYNEQFF. DNA of the CDR3: TGTGCCAGCCTCCGAGGGGCCCCGGCGTACAATGAGCAGTTCTTC.

The chain employs TRBV5-6 and TRBJ2-5, with D unclear. V lost 4 bases and J lost 7, with 8 bases in between. Germline V gene sequence: CDR1 SGHDT, CDR2 YYEEEE. CDR3 size: 11 residues. CDR3 coding DNA: TGTGCCAGCAGCGCCGTAGGGACCCAGTACTTC. Its protein product is CASSAVGTQYF.

The rearrangement uses TRBV13 and TRBJ2-7, with 12 nucleotides matching TRBD1. J gave up 5 bases and V 3 bases, and 8 bases lay outside the gene matches. CDR1 PRHDT and CDR2 FYEKMQ come from the germline V gene (reference sequence). This CDR3 has 16 residues. The CDR3 loop is CASSFGDRGHLDEQYF. DNA of the CDR3: TGTGCCAGCAGCTTCGGGGACAGGGGGCATCTCGACGAGCAGTACTTC.

The chain recombines TRBV25-1 with TRBJ1-1; tentative D call: TRBD1 (6 bases). The V gene lost 6 bases and the J gene lost 8 bases, with 16 bases spanning the gap. The germline CDR1 and CDR2 sequences are MGHDK and SYGVNS. The CDR3 is 13 amino acids. CDR3 loop: CASRKVRGVEAFF. In DNA form, the CDR3 reads TGTGCCAGCAGGAAAGTTAGGGGGGTCGAAGCTTTCTTT.

The chain links TRBV9 to TRBJ1-6, with TRBD1 as a possible D gene (5 bases). Germline assignment: CDR1 SGDLS and CDR2 YYNGEE. This CDR3 has 14 amino acids. V lost 0 bases and J 18 bases, leaving 19 bases between the germline ends. The CDR3 sequence is CASSVGPAGEPNHF. In DNA form, the CDR3 reads TGTGCCAGCAGCGTAGGGCCTGCGGGGGAGCCCAACCACTTT.

The genes are TRBV5-1 and TRBJ2-7; TRBD1 or TRBD2 may be the D gene (6 bases each). The CDR3 is 14 amino acids. V was shortened by 7 bases and J by 5 bases, with 19 bases between the two germline ends. Germline V gene lookup returns CDR1 SGHRS and CDR2 YFSETQ. The CDR3 DNA is TGCGCCAGCTGGGGAGGCCTCACAGGGAACGAGCAGTACTTC. This translates into CASWGGLTGNEQYF.

V gene TRBV5-1 combines with J gene TRBJ1-1, with D possibly being TRBD1 (5 bases). The ends were cut back, 3 bases at V and 7 bases at J, with 13 bases in the middle. The V gene's germline CDR1 is SGHRS and CDR2 YFSETQ. The CDR3 contains 13 residues. The CDR3 region is CASSSGANHEAFF. The CDR3 nucleotides are TGCGCCAGCAGCTCCGGGGCGAACCATGAAGCTTTCTTT. The full variable domain, completed using reference TRBV5-1 and TRBJ1-1, is KAGVTQTPRYLIKTRGQQVTLSCSPISGHRSVSWYQQTPGQGLQFLFEYFSETQRNKGNFPGRFSGRQFSNSRSEMNVSTLELGDSALYLCASSSGANHEAFFGQGTRLTVV.

The CDR3 loop is CASRDMAWLFF. DNA of the CDR3: TGTGCCAGCAGGGACATGGCGTGGCTGTTTTTT. The rearrangement uses TRBV2 and TRBJ1-4, with a tentative D call TRBD1 (5 bases). This CDR3 is built from 11 residues. V was pared by 6 bases and J by 14 bases, with 13 bases between. Germline CDR1 is SNHLY and CDR2 is FYNNEI.

The genes are TRBV5-1 and TRBJ1-6, with 9 bases lining up with TRBD1. This CDR3 is built from 15 residues. Germline CDR1 and CDR2: SGHRS and YFSETQ. The V and J ends lost 5 bases and 10 bases, in that order; junction bases with no gene match: 10. The CDR3 nucleotides read TGCGCCAGCAGATCTGTAGGGACAGGGCGCTCACCCCTCCACTTT. Translated, it gives CASRSVGTGRSPLHF. Full variable domain (remainder filled in from reference TRBV5-1 and TRBJ1-6): KAGVTQTPRYLIKTRGQQVTLSCSPISGHRSVSWYQQTPGQGLQFLFEYFSETQRNKGNFPGRFSGRQFSNSRSEMNVSTLELGDSALYLCASRSVGTGRSPLHFGNGTRLTVT.

This rearrangement joins TRBV5-6 to TRBJ2-5, with 8 bases that match TRBD1. Germline CDR1 is SGHDT and CDR2 is YYEEEE. V lost 1 base and J lost 11; bases outside the gene matches: 4. This CDR3 spans 12 amino acids. CDR3: CASSLLRGRQYF. CDR3 in DNA: TGTGCCAGCAGCTTGCTCAGGGGGCGTCAGTACTTC.

There are a few counts of this clone. CDR3: CASSIGLRGNQPQHF. The CDR3 bases are TGTGCCAGTAGTATAGGTCTCAGGGGCAATCAGCCCCAGCATTTT. V and J are TRBV19 and TRBJ1-5; maybe TRBD1 (5 bases). With 1 base removed from V and 2 bases from J, the gap between germline ends came to 9 bases. CDR3 length equals 15 residues. The germline gives CDR1 LNHDA, CDR2 SQIVND (reference sequence).

The V call is TRBV11-2, the J call TRBJ2-6; D unclear. The CDR3 contains 17 residues. The germline V and J ends were trimmed by 6 bases and 2 bases, with 17 bases remaining between them. Germline assignment: CDR1 SGHAT and CDR2 FQNNGV. In DNA form, the CDR3 reads TGTGCCAGCAGGGATGTAGGGTTTCTCACTGGGGCCAACGTCCTGACTTTC. Translation: CASRDVGFLTGANVLTF.

V usage is TRBV4-2 and J usage is TRBJ2-7; unclear D gene. Germline CDR1 is LGHNA and CDR2 is YNFKEQ. Trimming took off 0 bases at V and 4 bases at J, with 7 bases between the two ends. The CDR3 extends over 13 amino acids. CDR3 sequence (DNA): TGTGCCAGCAGCCAAGATCCTCCTTACGAGCAGTACTTC. Its protein product is CASSQDPPYEQYF.

The chain recombines TRBV29-1 with TRBJ2-1; D is perhaps TRBD1 (6 bases). Germline V lookup: CDR1 SQVTM, CDR2 ANQGSEA. V lost 3 bases, J lost 6 bases, and 18 bases lay in between. CDR3 length: 15 residues. The CDR3 protein is CSVDGLGGAGNEQFF. CDR3 DNA sequence: TGCAGCGTTGATGGCCTAGGGGGAGCAGGCAATGAGCAGTTCTTC.

The V gene is TRBV5-1, the J gene TRBJ2-5; TRBD2 matches 8 bases. V was pared by 2 bases and J by 5 bases, with 8 bases of the junction left unmatched. Per the germline V gene, CDR1 is SGHRS and CDR2 is YFSETQ. There are 15 residues in the CDR3. The CDR3 region has the DNA TGCGCCAGCAGCTTTAACGGGGGGGCCGATGAGACCCAGTACTTC. As protein: CASSFNGGADETQYF.